The 10 T cell receptor beta chains below were found in one sample sequenced in a study of blood T cell repertoires in COVID-19. Repertoires were generated with immunoSEQ multiplex PCR, while TCRdb's copy carries only in-frame clones and drops some. The data show about 120,000 clones, more than 80% seen once. Sequencing input: peripheral blood. Receptors were obtained from a woman between 50 and 59 years old with acute or convalescent COVID-19.

The V and J genes are TRBV18 and TRBJ1-2, with a possible D match to TRBD1 (6 bases). V was pared by 6 bases and J by 3 bases, with 17 bases between. The CDR3 is 15 residues long. Germline V gives CDR1 KGHSH, CDR2 LQKENI. DNA of the CDR3: TGTGCCAGCTCGTTACAGGGACCAGGAGACTATGGCTACACCTTC. Its translation is CASSLQGPGDYGYTF.

The chain recombines TRBV7-6 with TRBJ2-5; no definite D call. Trimming took 0 bases from V and 0 from J, leaving 5 bases between them. In germline, CDR1 is SGHVS, CDR2 FNYEAQ. This CDR3 region has 14 residues. The chain's CDR3 is CASSLASDQETQYF. In DNA form, the CDR3 reads TGTGCCAGCAGCTTAGCTTCAGACCAAGAGACCCAGTACTTC.

The rearrangement links TRBV7-9 to TRBJ1-5, with D possibly TRBD1 on 5 matching bases. The CDR3 loop spans 15 amino acids. Germline values: CDR1 SEHNR, CDR2 FQNEAQ (reference sequence). Trimming cost V 2 bases and J 2 bases, with 10 bases left between them. The CDR3 nucleotides are TGTGCCAGCAGCTTACAGGGTGATGGCAATCAGCCCCAGCATTTT. This codes for CASSLQGDGNQPQHF.

The CDR3 spells CASSLSTVSYEQYF. DNA of the CDR3: TGTGCCAGCAGTTTATCCACAGTATCCTACGAGCAGTACTTC. V and J are TRBV28 and TRBJ2-7; no reliable D call. CDR1 MDHEN and CDR2 SYDVKM come from the germline V gene. Trimming shortened V by 1 base and J by 1 base, and 8 bases separated the two germline ends. This CDR3 has 14 residues.

The rearrangement links TRBV24-1 to TRBJ2-1; weak D call: TRBD1 (5 bases). The CDR3 has 15 residues. CDR1 is KGHDR, CDR2 SFDVKD, per germline. The ends were cut back, 6 bases at V and 0 bases at J, with 11 bases in the middle. The CDR3 is CATSLGAGSYNEQFF. In DNA form, the CDR3 reads TGTGCCACCAGTCTTGGGGCTGGCTCCTACAATGAGCAGTTCTTC.

The chain has TRBV28 and TRBJ2-6; D is uncertain. Trimming cost V 4 bases and J 0 bases, with 10 bases left between them. Germline CDR1 and CDR2: MDHEN and SYDVKM. The CDR3 sequence is 16 residues long. The DNA of the CDR3 is TGTGCCAGCAGTTCCATAACGGGCTCTGGGGCCAACGTCCTGACTTTC. Translated, it gives CASSSITGSGANVLTF.

The CDR3 DNA follows: TGTGCCAGCAGCGTCGGACAGTCAGTTAGCTCCTACGAGCAGTACTTC. Encoded protein: CASSVGQSVSSYEQYF. The V gene is TRBV9, the J gene TRBJ2-7, with D maybe TRBD1 (6 bases). From germline, CDR1 is SGDLS and CDR2 YYNGEE. The length of the CDR3 is 16 residues. V shed 2 bases and J shed 0 bases, with 15 bases lying between them.

The V call is TRBV7-8, the J call TRBJ1-1, with D perhaps matching TRBD1 (5 bases). In germline, CDR1 is SGHVS, CDR2 FQNEAQ. CDR3 length: 15 amino acids. V lost 5 bases, J lost 0 bases, and 13 bases lay in between. The CDR3 region has the DNA TGTGCCAGCAGCCGACAGAACCTCGTGAACACTGAAGCTTTCTTT. Translation: CASSRQNLVNTEAFF.

The gene calls are TRBV19 and TRBJ1-2; D remains ambiguous. Germline-derived CDR1 and CDR2 are LNHDA and SQIVND (reference sequence). The CDR3 runs 15 residues. V lost 6 bases to trimming and J lost 0 bases, with 14 bases between them. The CDR3 region is CASSRAGGTNYGYTF. The CDR3 bases are TGTGCCAGTAGCCGGGCCGGCGGGACTAACTATGGCTACACCTTC. Complete variable domain (other parts from reference TRBV19 and TRBJ1-2): DGGITQSPKYLFRKEGQNVTLSCEQNLNHDAMYWYRQDPGQGLRLIYYSQIVNDFQKGDIAEGYSVSREKKESFPLTVTSAQKNPTAFYLCASSRAGGTNYGYTFGSGTRLTVV.

The V call is TRBV7-2, the J call TRBJ2-1, with unresolved D. With 5 bases removed from V and 10 bases from J, the gap between germline ends came to 18 bases. Germline CDR1 and CDR2: SGHTA and FQGNSA. The CDR3 contains 14 residues. CDR3 coding DNA: TGTGCCAGCAGCCCAGACTTAGATCAAACCGAGCAGTTCTTC. Translating gives CASSPDLDQTEQFF.